Shown below are 11 T cell receptor beta chains from a single sample sequenced in a study of OX40 agonist ivuxolimab in advanced cancers. Clones were sequenced by immunoSEQ multiplex PCR, and TCRdb holds only the in-frame ones, with some missing. In the table there are approximately 80,000 clones, 94% of which are singletons. The sample consisted of CD4+ or CD8+ T cells sorted from blood, taken in a trial of the OX40 agonist ivuxolimab. These TCRs come from an adult with an advanced solid tumor such as melanoma, head and neck, liver or kidney cancer.

V is TRBV7-8 and J is TRBJ2-7; no reliable D call. The CDR3 runs to 14 residues. With 5 bases removed from V and 1 base from J, the gap between germline ends came to 12 bases. Germline CDR1 SGHVS, CDR2 FQNEAQ. This CDR3 reads CASSLTRESYEQYF. Written as DNA, the CDR3 is TGTGCCAGCAGCCTAACGAGAGAATCCTACGAGCAGTACTTC.

V is TRBV19 and J is TRBJ2-3; 7 bases fit TRBD2. V trimming: 3 bases; J trimming: 1 base; junction bases outside the gene matches: 7. The germline CDR1 and CDR2 sequences are LNHDA and SQIVND (reference sequence). The CDR3 runs to 16 residues. In DNA form, the CDR3 reads TGTGCCAGTAGTATTTATCGGAGCGGGGGCACAGATACGCAGTATTTT. It yields the protein CASSIYRSGGTDTQYF.

The chain recombines TRBV5-1 with TRBJ2-3, with 9 bases fitting TRBD2. V lost 4 bases to trimming and J lost 4 bases; unmatched junction nucleotides: 10. Germline V CDR1 and CDR2: SGHRS, YFSETQ. The CDR3 runs 16 residues. CDR3 coding DNA: TGCGCCAGCAGCCGGGGACTAGCCCCGGAGCCAGATACGCAGTATTTT. Encoded protein: CASSRGLAPEPDTQYF. Together with reference TRBV5-1 and TRBJ2-3, the CDR3 gives the full variable domain: KAGVTQTPRYLIKTRGQQVTLSCSPISGHRSVSWYQQTPGQGLQFLFEYFSETQRNKGNFPGRFSGRQFSNSRSEMNVSTLELGDSALYLCASSRGLAPEPDTQYFGPGTRLTVL.

J is TRBJ2-7 and V is TRBV13; 7 positions match TRBD1. J gave up 5 bases and V 4 bases, and 5 bases lay outside the gene matches. This CDR3 spans 13 amino acids. Germline-derived CDR1 and CDR2 are PRHDT and FYEKMQ (reference sequence). The DNA of the CDR3 is TGTGCCAGCAGCTACAGGGGCGAACACGAGCAGTACTTC. It yields the protein CASSYRGEHEQYF.

V gene TRBV6-1 combines with J gene TRBJ1-2, with D maybe TRBD1 (6 bases). V was trimmed by 1 base and J by 8 bases, leaving 11 bases between them. The length of the CDR3 is 13 residues. Germline values: CDR1 MNHNS, CDR2 SASEGT. For the CDR3, the DNA is TGTGCCAGCAGTGAAGACAGGGTTAGGGGCTACACCTTC. This sequence encodes CASSEDRVRGYTF.

The chain joins TRBV11-1 to TRBJ2-3; 7 bases fit TRBD2. The CDR3 has 17 amino acids. The germline CDR1 and CDR2 sequences are SGHAT and FQDESV (reference sequence). J was trimmed by 2 bases and V by 5 bases; bases with no gene match: 13. Written as DNA, the CDR3 is TGTGCCAGCAGCCGATCCCCAAGAGCGGGACCCACAGATACGCAGTATTTT. This codes for CASSRSPRAGPTDTQYF.

There are a few counts of this clone. The chain has TRBV2 and TRBJ1-6; 8 nucleotides align to TRBD1. Trimming removed 1 base from V and 10 bases from J; junction bases left unmatched: 3. From germline, CDR1 is SNHLY and CDR2 FYNNEI. This CDR3 is 14 amino acids long. The CDR3: CASSEGQGRSPLHF. The CDR3 DNA reads as TGTGCCAGCAGTGAAGGACAGGGGAGGTCACCCCTCCACTTT.

The rearrangement uses TRBV27 and TRBJ2-3; possible D gene TRBD2, 5 bases. The V end was cut by 5 bases, the J end by 4 bases, with 10 bases between. Germline V gene lookup returns CDR1 MNHEY and CDR2 SMNVEV (reference sequence). The length of the CDR3 is 13 residues. The CDR3 is CASSPTTADTQYF. In DNA, the CDR3 is TGTGCCAGCAGTCCGACTACGGCAGATACGCAGTATTTT.

The CDR3 DNA reads TGTGCCAGCAGCGTATCAGGGGCAGGGAGTGAAAAACTGTTTTTT. Protein: CASSVSGAGSEKLFF. V and J are TRBV9 and TRBJ1-4, with D maybe TRBD1 (6 bases). Germline V gene sequence: CDR1 SGDLS, CDR2 YYNGEE. The CDR3 has 15 amino acids. Trimming left V 1 base short and J 7 bases short, with 14 bases between.

This chain connects TRBV2 to TRBJ2-7; TRBD2 might be the D (5 bases). CDR1 and CDR2 (germline): SNHLY, FYNNEI. The CDR3 runs to 15 residues. The V gene lost 6 bases and the J gene lost 1 base, with 16 bases spanning the gap. The CDR3 spells CASRTGYRESYEQYF. The CDR3 DNA follows: TGTGCCAGCAGAACCGGATATCGGGAATCCTACGAGCAGTACTTC.

The chain joins TRBV6-4 to TRBJ2-3, with unresolved D. The germline CDR1 and CDR2 sequences are MRHNA and SNTAGT. V lost 2 bases, J lost 0 bases, and 9 bases lay in between. The CDR3 has 15 residues. The CDR3 sequence: CASSDSDESTDTQYF. The CDR3 DNA reads as TGTGCCAGCAGTGACAGCGACGAAAGCACAGATACGCAGTATTTT.